A single sample is the source of the 17 T cell receptor beta chains below, sequenced in a study of T cell responses to AZD1222 COVID-19 vaccine (dated by TCRdb to about 2021). The time point label, read with the paper, signifies: baseline before first vaccination. Receptor libraries were prepared by the immunoSEQ multiplex PCR assay. TCRdb stores this immuneACCESS table with in-frame sequences only. Part of the clones is absent; in the studies checked, under half of the shortfall reflects unresolved V genes, and no reason is known for the rest. The sample records 75,000 to 90,000 clones, around nine tenths of which are singletons. In total, the top ten clones hold over 2% of the sample. This material consisted of peripheral blood, taken on day 0 of AZD1222 vaccination. These receptors came from an adult in good health.

This clone appeared a few times. V usage is TRBV6-1 and J usage is TRBJ2-7; 11 bases line up with TRBD2. The V segment lost 2 bases and the J segment 1 base; nucleotides outside the gene matches: 7. Germline V gives CDR1 MNHNS, CDR2 SASEGT. This CDR3 spans 17 amino acids. The CDR3 nucleotides are TGTGCCAGCAGTGAAAGACTCCGACTAGCGGGGTCCTACGAGCAGTACTTC. Protein: CASSERLRLAGSYEQYF.

The CDR3 nucleotides are TGTGCCAGTAGTCCAATTAGGAGGAATGAAAAACTGTTTTTT. Translating gives CASSPIRRNEKLFF. The chain uses TRBV19 and TRBJ1-4; no firm D call. Germline V lookup: CDR1 LNHDA, CDR2 SQIVND (reference sequence). V gave up 5 bases and J gave up 5 bases, with 12 bases separating them. The CDR3 contains 14 residues.

V gene TRBV13 combines with J gene TRBJ2-3; no firm D call. Between the trimmed V and J ends, which lost 5 bases and 6 bases, there was a span of 15 bases. CDR1 and CDR2 from the germline V gene are PRHDT and FYEKMQ (reference sequence). The length of the CDR3 is 14 residues. The CDR3 DNA reads TGTGCCAGCAGCCCCGGCAGACCGATTGATACGCAGTATTTT. It translates to CASSPGRPIDTQYF.

This sequence joins TRBV10-3 and TRBJ2-7, with 7 positions matching TRBD2. CDR3 length equals 12 residues. The V gene end was trimmed by 6 bases and the J gene end by 2 bases; junction bases not matched to a gene: 1. The V gene's germline CDR1 is ENHRY and CDR2 SYGVKD. The CDR3 nucleotides read TGTGCCATCAGGAGCGGGGCCTACGAGCAGTACTTC. Its translation is CAIRSGAYEQYF.

The V gene is TRBV5-1, the J gene TRBJ2-5; 12 positions agree with TRBD2. Trimming removed 0 bases from V and 5 bases from J; junction bases left unmatched: 5. The CDR3 spans 16 residues. Germline assignment: CDR1 SGHRS and CDR2 YFSETQ. CDR3 sequence (DNA): TGCGCCAGCAGCTTGGGACTAGCGGGAGCCGGGGAGACCCAGTACTTC. This translates into CASSLGLAGAGETQYF.

The V call is TRBV6-2 or TRBV6-3, the J call TRBJ1-3, with TRBD1 as a possible D gene (6 bases). V was clipped by 5 bases and J by 0 bases, with 8 bases between them. Germline values: CDR1 MNHEY, CDR2 SVGEGT. The CDR3 extends over 14 amino acids. In nucleotides, the CDR3 is TGTGCCAGCAGTACGGACAGCTCTGGAAACACCATATATTTT. This codes for CASSTDSSGNTIYF.

V gene TRBV7-8 combines with J gene TRBJ2-5; 10 bases agree with TRBD2. With 7 bases clipped from V and 0 bases from J, the junction kept 11 bases outside the gene matches. The germline V gene has CDR1 SGHVS and CDR2 FQNEAQ. The CDR3 loop spans 17 amino acids. The CDR3 nucleotides are TGTGCCAGCATAAGGGCTAGCGGGGGAACCTACCAAGAGACCCAGTACTTC. This translates into CASIRASGGTYQETQYF.

This chain joins TRBV30 and TRBJ1-4; tentative D call: TRBD1 (5 bases). Germline CDR1 reads GTSNPN; CDR2 reads SVGIG (reference sequence). The CDR3 is made up of 15 amino acids. V was cut by 0 bases and J by 3 bases, with 11 bases left in between. The CDR3 coding sequence is TGTGCCTGGAGTGTATTAGGGACTCCTAATGAAAAACTGTTTTTT. This encodes CAWSVLGTPNEKLFF.

The chain is built from TRBV4-2 and TRBJ1-1, with 8 bases lining up with TRBD1. The germline CDR1 and CDR2 sequences are LGHNA and YNFKEQ. Trimming removed 7 bases from V and 6 bases from J; junction bases left unmatched: 13. The CDR3 spans 15 residues. CDR3 nucleotide sequence: TGTGCCAGCACCCGGGACAGGATCGCAATGGCTGAAGCTTTCTTT. Protein: CASTRDRIAMAEAFF.

V and J are TRBV6-5 and TRBJ2-7, with a tentative D call TRBD1 (5 bases). CDR1 and CDR2 (germline): MNHEY, SVGAGI. Trimming took off 0 bases at V and 2 bases at J, with 14 bases between the two ends. This CDR3 has 16 amino acids. The CDR3 region has the DNA TGTGCCAGCAGTTACTCGACGACAGCTACTCCCTACGAGCAGTACTTC. Amino acids: CASSYSTTATPYEQYF.

The CDR3 DNA reads as TGTGCCAGCAGCGTAGTCGCGGTTAGCTCCTACAATGAGCAGTTCTTC. Translating gives CASSVVAVSSYNEQFF. V and J are TRBV9 and TRBJ2-1; D is undetermined. There are 16 residues in the CDR3. V was shortened by 0 bases and J by 0 bases, with 10 bases between the two germline ends. CDR1 SGDLS and CDR2 YYNGEE come from the germline V gene.

The table lists this clone with a count of one. The gene calls are TRBV18 and TRBJ2-1; TRBD2 agrees at 9 bases. The CDR3 is 15 amino acids. The junction had 7 bases not matched to a gene; V was cut back by 5 bases and J by 5 bases. Germline CDR1 is KGHSH and CDR2 is LQKENI. The CDR3 DNA is TGTGCCAGCTCAACGGGGGTAGCGGGAGACAATGAGCAGTTCTTC. It specifies CASSTGVAGDNEQFF.

The chain couples TRBV4-2 to TRBJ1-5; no definite D call. Trimming cost V 0 bases and J 3 bases, with 3 bases left between them. Germline V CDR1 and CDR2: LGHNA, YNFKEQ. The CDR3 has 13 residues. The CDR3 sequence: CASSQESNQPQHF. The CDR3 DNA reads as TGTGCCAGCAGCCAAGAATCCAATCAGCCCCAGCATTTT.

The rearrangement links TRBV19 to TRBJ1-1; the D is unclear. Germline V gives CDR1 LNHDA, CDR2 SQIVND (reference sequence). This CDR3 has 13 amino acids. The V end was cut by 3 bases, the J end by 0 bases, with 5 bases between. The DNA of the CDR3 is TGTGCCAGTAGTATGGGGATGAACACTGAAGCTTTCTTT. Translating it yields CASSMGMNTEAFF.

This chain links TRBV5-1 with TRBJ2-1; 12 positions agree with TRBD2. The ends lost 0 bases at V and 7 bases at J; junction bases unmatched: 5. The CDR3 runs to 16 residues. The germline V gene has CDR1 SGHRS and CDR2 YFSETQ. CDR3 DNA sequence: TGCGCCAGCAGCTTGGGGACTAGCGGGACTGGAAATGAGCAGTTCTTC. Translated, it gives CASSLGTSGTGNEQFF. The whole variable domain, remainder taken from reference TRBV5-1 and TRBJ2-1, is KAGVTQTPRYLIKTRGQQVTLSCSPISGHRSVSWYQQTPGQGLQFLFEYFSETQRNKGNFPGRFSGRQFSNSRSEMNVSTLELGDSALYLCASSLGTSGTGNEQFFGPGTRLTVL.

The genes are TRBV5-1 and TRBJ1-1; 7 bases align to TRBD1. Per germline, CDR1 SGHRS and CDR2 YFSETQ. The ends lost 3 bases at V and 4 bases at J; junction bases unmatched: 6. The CDR3 contains 14 residues. In DNA, the CDR3 is TGCGCCAGCAGCTGGGCCCGACAGGGCACTGAAGCTTTCTTT. It encodes CASSWARQGTEAFF.

The chain employs TRBV6-1 and TRBJ2-1; tentatively, D is TRBD2 (6 bases). This CDR3 is 14 amino acids long. The V end lost 0 bases, the J end lost 4 bases, and 7 bases lay between the germline ends. Germline loops: CDR1 MNHNS, CDR2 SASEGT. This CDR3 reads CASSEAGLYNEQFF. The DNA for the CDR3 is TGTGCCAGCAGTGAAGCGGGACTTTACAATGAGCAGTTCTTC.